Listed below are T cell receptor beta chains from one sample, sequenced in a study of blood T cell repertoires in COVID-19. Assay: immunoSEQ multiplex PCR; the TCRdb copy retains only in-frame clones and omits some. The sample lists 150,000 to 200,000 clones, about 88% seen once, with under 0.85% in the top ten. Sequencing input: PBMCs or T cells enriched from blood (not recorded which). The receptors were sampled from a woman between 18 and 29 years old who had recovered from COVID-19. The conserved cysteine and the conserved F or W are not part of the CDR3 here.

v_call: TRBV28
cdr3_aa: ASSLMRAGGSGETQY

v_call: TRBV7-6
cdr3_aa: ASSSIWTGGKNEQF

v_call: TRBV4-1
cdr3_aa: ASSLITWGGLPGELF

v_call: TRBV2
cdr3_aa: ASNGRAYEQY

v_call: TRBV2
cdr3_aa: ASGRERSDTQY

v_call: TRBV19
cdr3_aa: ASSIGQMNTEAF

v_call: TRBV6-5
cdr3_aa: ASIRSRVDQPQH

v_call: TRBV30
cdr3_aa: AWSVSFGGGQAHEQF

v_call: TRBV11-1
cdr3_aa: ASRPRSGNYEQY

v_call: TRBV30
cdr3_aa: AWRRTGHEQY

v_call: TRBV5-1
cdr3_aa: ASSLAIMGGTEAF

v_call: TRBV6-4
cdr3_aa: ASRQSDTDTQY

v_call: TRBV18
cdr3_aa: ASSLDTSERYGYT

v_call: TRBV28
cdr3_aa: ASITEGAAPGYT

v_call: TRBV6-6
cdr3_aa: ASSPRTGSYEQY

v_call: TRBV27
cdr3_aa: ASSFRLAGKETRY

v_call: TRBV5-1
cdr3_aa: ASSLGAGSNEKLF

v_call: TRBV10-1
cdr3_aa: ASSEGAVHNEQF

v_call: TRBV30
cdr3_aa: AWRDTNTEAF

v_call: TRBV5-6
cdr3_aa: ASSLDSGSRPDTQY

v_call: TRBV10-3
cdr3_aa: AIKDGLANYGYT

v_call: TRBV2
cdr3_aa: ASSPRQGRYEQY

v_call: TRBV7-3
cdr3_aa: ASSLELDSPLH

v_call: TRBV27
cdr3_aa: ASMEFTEAF

v_call: TRBV7-9
cdr3_aa: ASSSDRSSTHEQY

v_call: TRBV4-1
cdr3_aa: ASSQVQGSYEQY

v_call: TRBV19
cdr3_aa: ASSVAGFPEQY

v_call: TRBV3-1/TRBV3-2
cdr3_aa: ASSQVGGSSYEQY

v_call: TRBV6-5
cdr3_aa: ASGASGPGAF

v_call: TRBV5-5
cdr3_aa: ASSLRLADTYEQY

v_call: TRBV28
cdr3_aa: ASSLTGNTEAF

v_call: TRBV28
cdr3_aa: ASSVRQFTEAF